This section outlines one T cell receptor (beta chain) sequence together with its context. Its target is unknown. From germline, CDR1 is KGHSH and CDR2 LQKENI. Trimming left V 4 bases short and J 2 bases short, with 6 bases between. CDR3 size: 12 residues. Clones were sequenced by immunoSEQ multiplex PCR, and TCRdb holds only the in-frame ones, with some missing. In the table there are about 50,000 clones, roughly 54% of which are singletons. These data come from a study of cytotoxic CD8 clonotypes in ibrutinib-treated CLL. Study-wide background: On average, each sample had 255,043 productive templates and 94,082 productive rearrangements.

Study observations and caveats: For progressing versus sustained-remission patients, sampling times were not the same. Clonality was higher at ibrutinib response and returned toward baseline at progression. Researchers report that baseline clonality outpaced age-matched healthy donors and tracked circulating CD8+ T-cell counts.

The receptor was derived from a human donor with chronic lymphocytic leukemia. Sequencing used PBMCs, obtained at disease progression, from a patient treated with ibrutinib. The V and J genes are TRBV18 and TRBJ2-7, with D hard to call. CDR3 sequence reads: CASSQMAYEQYF. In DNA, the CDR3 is TGTGCCAGCTCACAAATGGCCTACGAGCAGTACTTC.